The 10 T cell receptor beta chains below were found in one sample sequenced in a study of molecular identifiers for immune sequencing clone quantification. In TCRdb, the PCR reads were re-called with MiXCR into one record per CDR3 protein. The table has tens of thousands of distinct CDR3 sequences, about 18% seen once; the top ten hold over 6%. The specimen was naive CD8+ T cells from blood, with Jurkat cell RNA spiked in. Described subset: FACS-sorted CD8+CD4-CCR7+CD45RA+ naive T cells. The receptors stem from a human donor in good health. Some libraries in this study had Jurkat cell RNA spiked in.

Worth noting for this clonotype: The junction shows a germline mismatch at one end, possibly a read error. This chain connects TRBV7-2 to TRBJ2-3, with 10 bases matching TRBD2. Per the germline V gene, CDR1 is SGHTA and CDR2 is FQGNSA. This CDR3 region has 16 residues. This CDR3 is CVSLFPALAGENTQYF. The CDR3 bases are TGTGTCAGCCTTTTCCCCGCGCTAGCGGGGGAGAATACGCAGTATTTT.

This clonotype has ten or more counts. This chain links TRBV6-6 with TRBJ2-3; no clear D gene. Germline V gives CDR1 MNHNY, CDR2 SVGAGI (reference sequence). V dropped 5 bases and J dropped 2 bases, with 14 bases sitting between them. This CDR3 has 15 amino acids. In DNA, the CDR3 is TGTGCCAGCAGTCCCCGGGTGGGGAACACAGATACGCAGTATTTT. Protein product: CASSPRVGNTDTQYF.

This clonotype has only a few counts. V and J are TRBV5-1 and TRBJ1-1; the match to TRBD1 covers 11 bases. This CDR3 is built from 16 residues. V was clipped by 3 bases and J by 1 base; unmatched bases: 5. Germline V lookup: CDR1 SGHRS, CDR2 YFSETQ. CDR3 in amino acids: CASSSGTGGTNTEAFF. In DNA form, the CDR3 reads TGCGCCAGCAGCTCCGGGACAGGGGGTACGAACACTGAAGCTTTCTTT.

This chain joins TRBV19 and TRBJ1-1; possibly TRBD1 for D (5 bases). CDR1 and CDR2 (germline): LNHDA, SQIVND (reference sequence). CDR3 length: 14 amino acids. Trimming took off 7 bases at V and 1 base at J, with 13 bases between the two ends. For the CDR3, the DNA is TGTGCCAGTATGAGGGGACGGTCGAACACTGAAGCTTTCTTT. Translation: CASMRGRSNTEAFF.

This clonotype was picked up many times. This chain connects TRBV20-1 to TRBJ2-2, with 10 bases identical to TRBD1. Germline CDR1 DFQATT, CDR2 SNEGSKA (reference sequence). V shed 1 base, J shed 6 bases, and the junction held 2 bases outside the gene matches. This CDR3 has 14 amino acids. This chain's CDR3 is CSARGTGGAGELFF. CDR3 in DNA: TGCAGTGCTAGAGGGACAGGGGGAGCCGGGGAGCTGTTTTTT.

The chain joins TRBV7-9 to TRBJ2-7, with D tentatively TRBD1 (5 bases). Trimming pared 1 base from V and 6 bases from J, leaving 7 bases between. Per the germline V gene, CDR1 is SEHNR and CDR2 is FQNEAQ (reference sequence). The CDR3 runs 12 residues. The CDR3 nucleotides read TGTGCCAGCAGCTTAGTAGGGGCCGAGCAGTACTTC. Translation: CASSLVGAEQYF.

This clonotype was recorded at least ten times. The V call is TRBV20-1, the J call TRBJ1-5, with no clear D. V lost 3 bases and J 2 bases, leaving 5 bases between the germline ends. Germline V gives CDR1 DFQATT, CDR2 SNEGSKA (reference sequence). The CDR3 consists of 12 residues. The CDR3 loop is CSASDGNQPQHF. CDR3 nucleotide sequence: TGCAGTGCTAGCGATGGCAATCAGCCCCAGCATTTT.

This clonotype was counted ten times or more. V usage is TRBV6-2 or TRBV6-3 and J usage is TRBJ2-1; D is possibly TRBD2 (6 bases). This CDR3 contains 15 residues. From germline, CDR1 is MNHEY and CDR2 SVGEGT. The V end lost 7 bases, the J end lost 4 bases, and 17 bases lay between the germline ends. CDR3 loop: CASKPRGVGYNEQFF. The DNA for the CDR3 is TGTGCCAGCAAACCCCGCGGGGTGGGGTACAATGAGCAGTTCTTC.

The chain joins TRBV19 to TRBJ1-5; D possibly corresponds to TRBD1 (6 bases). The CDR3 has 15 residues. V dropped 2 bases and J dropped 5 bases, with 13 bases sitting between them. The germline CDR1 and CDR2 sequences are LNHDA and SQIVND (reference sequence). The CDR3 protein is CASSIYGGLHQPQHF. CDR3 bases: TGTGCCAGTAGTATATATGGGGGGCTTCATCAGCCCCAGCATTTT.

This clonotype has a count of ten or more. V is TRBV19 and J is TRBJ1-1; tentative D call: TRBD1 (5 bases). Trimming took off 7 bases at V and 1 base at J, with 16 bases between the two ends. From germline, CDR1 is LNHDA and CDR2 SQIVND (reference sequence). CDR3 length: 15 residues. CDR3 coding DNA: TGTGCCAGTACCCCAGGGTGGGGAAAGAACACTGAAGCTTTCTTT. Its protein product is CASTPGWGKNTEAFF.